Below, 25 T cell receptor beta chains from the same sample are listed, as sequenced in a study of T cell responses to AZD1222 COVID-19 vaccine. Method: immunoSEQ multiplex PCR; TCRdb's copy keeps in-frame clones and lacks some. This sample yields about 180,000 clones, of which roughly 88% are seen a single time; around 10% belongs to the top ten. The source was peripheral blood, collected 28 days after the second AZD1222 dose. The receptors stem from an adult who received the AZD1222 COVID-19 vaccine.

This chain links TRBV4-1 with TRBJ2-5; unclear D gene. The CDR3 is made up of 10 amino acids. The germline gives CDR1 MGHRA, CDR2 YSYEKL. Deletions cut 11 bases from V and 9 bases from J, with 13 bases between. This chain's CDR3 is CAPQSKAQYF. CDR3 DNA: TGCGCCCCTCAATCCAAAGCCCAGTACTTC.

Comments on this clone: The sample carries other DNA sequences with the same CDR3. The V call is TRBV4-2, the J call TRBJ1-2, with D unclear. The germline V and J ends were trimmed by 1 base and 3 bases, with 6 bases remaining between them. The germline gives CDR1 LGHNA, CDR2 YNFKEQ. The CDR3 runs 13 residues. The CDR3 loop reads CASSQGVDYGYTF. The CDR3 bases are TGTGCCAGCAGCCAAGGGGTCGACTATGGCTACACCTTC.

The chain joins TRBV19 to TRBJ1-1; 12 bases align to TRBD1. Unmatched junction bases numbered 6, after V lost 3 bases and J lost 4 bases. The CDR3 loop spans 16 amino acids. CDR1 is LNHDA and CDR2 is SQIVND in the germline V gene (reference sequence). The CDR3 nucleotides read TGTGCCAGTAGTATCGGGACAGGGGGCCTGGGCACTGAAGCTTTCTTT. The encoded protein is CASSIGTGGLGTEAFF.

This chain connects TRBV19 to TRBJ1-2; possibly TRBD1 for D (5 bases). This CDR3 comprises 14 residues. Germline CDR1 and CDR2: LNHDA and SQIVND (reference sequence). The V end was cut by 4 bases, the J end by 2 bases, with 11 bases between. CDR3 nucleotide sequence: TGTGCCAGTAGTACCCAGGGTCGGAACTATGGCTACACCTTC. This codes for CASSTQGRNYGYTF. Full variable domain (rest looked up from reference TRBV19 and TRBJ1-2): DGGITQSPKYLFRKEGQNVTLSCEQNLNHDAMYWYRQDPGQGLRLIYYSQIVNDFQKGDIAEGYSVSREKKESFPLTVTSAQKNPTAFYLCASSTQGRNYGYTFGSGTRLTVV.

The J gene is TRBJ2-7, the V gene TRBV7-2; 8 positions match TRBD1. Germline loops: CDR1 SGHTA, CDR2 FQGNSA. The ends lost 5 bases at V and 3 bases at J; junction bases unmatched: 6. There are 14 residues in the CDR3. The CDR3 sequence is CASSHRTGNYEQYF. The CDR3 nucleotides read TGTGCCAGCAGCCATAGGACAGGGAACTACGAGCAGTACTTC. The full variable domain, with the rest looked up from reference TRBV7-2 and TRBJ2-7, is GAGVSQSPSNKVTEKGKDVELRCDPISGHTALYWYRQSLGQGLEFLIYFQGNSAPDKSGLPSDRFSAERTGGSVSTLTIQRTQQEDSAVYLCASSHRTGNYEQYFGPGTRLTVT.

The V gene is TRBV25-1, the J gene TRBJ2-7, with D possibly being TRBD1 (5 bases). The germline gives CDR1 MGHDK, CDR2 SYGVNS. V lost 4 bases to trimming and J lost 5 bases, with 18 bases between them. The length of the CDR3 is 15 residues. The CDR3 region has the DNA TGTGCCAGCAGTGGGGAAGGGGAACATCTTAACGAGCAGTACTTC. Translated, it gives CASSGEGEHLNEQYF.

V and J are TRBV9 and TRBJ2-7; 7 nucleotides match TRBD1. V lost 0 bases and J lost 5; bases outside the gene matches: 11. From germline, CDR1 is SGDLS and CDR2 YYNGEE. The CDR3 has 16 amino acids. The CDR3 coding sequence is TGTGCCAGCAGCGTAGATTTACAGGGGTCGTTTCACGAGCAGTACTTC. Its translation: CASSVDLQGSFHEQYF. The full variable domain, with the rest looked up from reference TRBV9 and TRBJ2-7, is DSGVTQTPKHLITATGQRVTLRCSPRSGDLSVYWYQQSLDQGLQFLIQYYNGEERAKGNILERFSAQQFPDLHSELNLSSLELGDSALYFCASSVDLQGSFHEQYFGPGTRLTVT.

DNA of the CDR3: TGCGCCAGCAGCTTGGGAGATGAAACTGAAGCTTTCTTT. Amino acids: CASSLGDETEAFF. V is TRBV5-1 and J is TRBJ1-1; D uncertain. The germline CDR1 and CDR2 sequences are SGHRS and YFSETQ. This CDR3 contains 13 residues. With 0 bases removed from V and 5 bases from J, the gap between germline ends came to 8 bases.

The J gene is TRBJ1-3, the V gene TRBV9; a possible D gene is TRBD1 (5 bases). Germline lookup yields CDR1 SGDLS and CDR2 YYNGEE. CDR3 length: 15 residues. The V and J ends lost 6 bases and 0 bases respectively, with 13 bases between them. CDR3 DNA sequence: TGTGCCAGCAAACCGGACACTTCCTCTGGAAACACCATATATTTT. Its translation is CASKPDTSSGNTIYF. The full variable domain, its missing parts supplied by reference TRBV9 and TRBJ1-3, is DSGVTQTPKHLITATGQRVTLRCSPRSGDLSVYWYQQSLDQGLQFLIQYYNGEERAKGNILERFSAQQFPDLHSELNLSSLELGDSALYFCASKPDTSSGNTIYFGEGSWLTVV.

The rearrangement links TRBV6-5 to TRBJ1-2; D is uncertain. Germline V CDR1 and CDR2: MNHEY, SVGAGI. The V and J ends lost 2 bases and 2 bases respectively, with 6 bases between them. The CDR3 covers 13 residues. The chain's CDR3 is CASSYGRNYGYTF. The DNA for the CDR3 is TGTGCCAGCAGTTACGGGAGGAACTATGGCTACACCTTC.

V is TRBV5-3 and J is TRBJ2-7, with 9 bases aligning to TRBD1. TRBV5-3 is an open reading frame, and its role is uncertain. The CDR3 runs 16 residues. After removal of 4 bases from V and 3 bases from J, the junction contained 11 bases not matched to a gene. CDR3 region: CARSLPTGTGFYEQYF. The CDR3 DNA is TGTGCCAGAAGCCTTCCGACCGGGACAGGGTTCTACGAGCAGTACTTC.

The genes are TRBV4-1 and TRBJ1-1, with 7 bases identical to TRBD1. CDR1 and CDR2 from the germline V gene are MGHRA and YSYEKL. This CDR3 region has 15 residues. V trimming: 1 base; J trimming: 5 bases; junction bases outside the gene matches: 7. The CDR3 sequence is CASSQGTTGVTEAFF. CDR3 coding DNA: TGCGCCAGCAGCCAAGGGACTACAGGGGTAACTGAAGCTTTCTTT.

J is TRBJ1-3 and V is TRBV6-6; D may be TRBD1 (6 bases). The CDR3 consists of 16 residues. Germline V gene sequence: CDR1 MNHNY, CDR2 SVGAGI (reference sequence). V lost 2 bases and J lost 0, with 11 bases in between. The CDR3: CASSYLTGSSGNTIYF. The DNA for the CDR3 is TGTGCCAGCAGTTACCTGACAGGTTCCTCTGGAAACACCATATATTTT.

The V and J genes are TRBV19 and TRBJ2-5; D could derive from TRBD1 or TRBD2 (5 bases each). CDR3 length equals 16 residues. V shed 4 bases and J shed 7 bases, with 22 bases lying between them. Germline-derived CDR1 and CDR2 are LNHDA and SQIVND (reference sequence). This chain's CDR3 is CASSNPGAGVRRTQYF. In DNA form, the CDR3 reads TGTGCCAGTAGTAACCCCGGGGCAGGCGTAAGGAGGACCCAGTACTTC.

The gene calls are TRBV3-1 (or the pseudogene TRBV3-2) and TRBJ1-3; D is undetermined. This CDR3 comprises 15 residues. Trimming removed 4 bases at V and 0 bases at J, with 10 bases between. Germline CDR1 LGHDT, CDR2 YNNKEL (reference sequence). The CDR3 spells CASSLSPVSGNTIYF. DNA of the CDR3: TGTGCCAGCAGCCTTTCGCCCGTCTCTGGAAACACCATATATTTT.

In DNA, the CDR3 is TGCGCCAGCAGTGATTCCGGGACGCCAAACAATGAGCAGTTCTTC. Its translation is CASSDSGTPNNEQFF. This chain joins TRBV10-1 and TRBJ2-1, with D perhaps being TRBD1 or TRBD2 (5 bases each). Trimming pared 3 bases from V and 5 bases from J, leaving 14 bases between. The CDR3 consists of 15 residues. Germline CDR1 and CDR2: WNHNN and SYGVQD (reference sequence).

This rearrangement joins TRBV6-5 to TRBJ2-2; the D is unclear. The CDR3 covers 15 residues. The V end lost 2 bases, the J end lost 9 bases, and 16 bases lay between the germline ends. The germline CDR1 and CDR2 sequences are MNHEY and SVGAGI. The CDR3: CASSYRREVGWELFF. The CDR3 region has the DNA TGTGCCAGCAGTTACCGTCGAGAAGTAGGCTGGGAGCTGTTTTTT.

The chain carries TRBV10-3 and TRBJ2-5; D unclear. The CDR3 runs to 14 residues. V dropped 0 bases and J dropped 1 base, with 6 bases sitting between them. The germline gives CDR1 ENHRY, CDR2 SYGVKD. The CDR3 nucleotides read TGTGCCATCAGTGAGTCGGGCGTCCAAGAGACCCAGTACTTC. Translating it yields CAISESGVQETQYF.

The chain recombines TRBV15 with TRBJ1-2; a possible D gene is TRBD1 (6 bases). Looked up from germline, CDR1 is LNHNV and CDR2 is YYDKDF (reference sequence). This CDR3 has 16 amino acids. With 0 bases removed from V and 7 bases from J, the gap between germline ends came to 18 bases. Written as DNA, the CDR3 is TGTGCCACCAGCAGAGATCGGGGACCGGGGGCAGGTGGCTACACCTTC. Its translation: CATSRDRGPGAGGYTF.

This clone was seen once. The chain carries TRBV5-1 and TRBJ2-5, with D perhaps matching TRBD1 (6 bases). Germline values: CDR1 SGHRS, CDR2 YFSETQ. The germline V and J ends were trimmed by 3 bases and 1 base, with 7 bases remaining between them. CDR3 length equals 13 residues. CDR3 sequence: CASSWTVQETQYF. DNA of the CDR3: TGCGCCAGCAGCTGGACAGTCCAAGAGACCCAGTACTTC.

The genes are TRBV6-2 or TRBV6-3 and TRBJ1-2, with no clear D. This CDR3 comprises 16 residues. V was shortened by 0 bases and J by 2 bases, with 13 bases between the two germline ends. CDR1 is MNHEY and CDR2 is SVGEGT in the germline V gene. DNA of the CDR3: TGTGCCAGCAGTTACTCGACTCCCGGTCGGAACTATGGCTACACCTTC. Translating it yields CASSYSTPGRNYGYTF.

The rearrangement links TRBV3-1 (or the pseudogene TRBV3-2) to TRBJ1-2; TRBD1 matches at 10 bases. J lost 5 bases, V lost 9 bases, and 9 bases had no gene match. Germline CDR1 reads LGHDT; CDR2 reads YNNKEL (reference sequence). The CDR3 covers 14 residues. The CDR3 DNA reads TGTGCCAGAAGGACAGGGGGTCCCCCTTATGGCTACACCTTC. Encoded protein: CARRTGGPPYGYTF.

V usage is TRBV10-2 and J usage is TRBJ1-2; maybe TRBD1 (6 bases). Germline CDR1 reads WSHSY; CDR2 reads SAAADI. V was clipped by 2 bases and J by 0 bases, with 13 bases between them. CDR3 length equals 16 residues. CDR3 loop: CASSERTASSNYGYTF. In nucleotides, the CDR3 is TGCGCCAGCAGTGAGAGGACAGCATCATCTAACTATGGCTACACCTTC.

This clone was found once. The chain employs TRBV5-5 and TRBJ1-1; D unresolved. This CDR3 region has 15 residues. CDR1 SGHKS and CDR2 YYEKEE come from the germline V gene (reference sequence). V was cut by 0 bases and J by 5 bases, with 14 bases left in between. CDR3 nucleotides: TGTGCCAGCAGCTTGGTAGAGGGTAGATGGACTGAAGCTTTCTTT. Translated, it gives CASSLVEGRWTEAFF.

The rearrangement links TRBV11-2 to TRBJ2-5; 7 bases align to TRBD2. V dropped 5 bases and J dropped 2; count of bases not matched to a gene: 5. CDR1 and CDR2 (germline): SGHAT, FQNNGV. The CDR3 totals 14 residues. The CDR3 nucleotides are TGTGCCAGCAGCCCGCCGGGGGGACAAGAGACCCAGTACTTC. Translation gives CASSPPGGQETQYF.